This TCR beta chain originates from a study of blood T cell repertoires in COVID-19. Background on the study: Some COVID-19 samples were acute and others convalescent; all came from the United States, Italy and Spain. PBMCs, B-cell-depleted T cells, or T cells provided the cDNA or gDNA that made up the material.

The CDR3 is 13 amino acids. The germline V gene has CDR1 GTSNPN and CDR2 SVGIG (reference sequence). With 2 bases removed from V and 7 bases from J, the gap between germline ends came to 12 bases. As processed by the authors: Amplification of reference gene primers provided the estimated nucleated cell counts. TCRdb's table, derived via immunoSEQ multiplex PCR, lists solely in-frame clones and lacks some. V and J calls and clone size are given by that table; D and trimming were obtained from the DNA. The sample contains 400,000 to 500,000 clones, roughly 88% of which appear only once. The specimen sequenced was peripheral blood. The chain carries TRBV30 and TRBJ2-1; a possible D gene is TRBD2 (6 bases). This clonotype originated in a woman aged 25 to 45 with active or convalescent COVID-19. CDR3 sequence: CAWSSLGGNEQFF. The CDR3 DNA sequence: TGTGCCTGGAGTTCCCTTGGGGGGAATGAGCAGTTCTTC.